This note documents a single TCR beta chain sequence. This record comes from a study of Ad26.COV2.S vaccination and SARS-CoV-2 variants. Treatment denoted: approximately 18 received Ad26.COV2.S at low or high dose, single or two shots; roughly five received placebo; per-sample allocation not given. Specimens were obtained on day 63 following the first vaccine or placebo injection. TCRdb's table, derived via immunoSEQ multiplex PCR, lists solely in-frame clones and lacks some. The profile covers around 400,000 clones, with about 91% appearing a single time and about 1.9% taken by the ten largest. The length of the CDR3 is 16 residues. V was trimmed by 1 base and J by 4 bases, leaving 13 bases between them. Germline V gene lookup returns CDR1 LNHDA and CDR2 SQIVND (reference sequence).

Material: peripheral blood, obtained in a trial of Ad26.COV2.S vaccine versus placebo. The receptor's source is a person aged 18 to 59 who received the Ad26.COV2.S COVID-19 vaccine or a placebo. The chain has TRBV19 and TRBJ1-4, with a possible D match to TRBD1 (6 bases). The CDR3 DNA is TGTGCCAGTAGTATAGTAGGGGGACATCTTAATGAAAAACTGTTTTTT. Its translation is CASSIVGGHLNEKLFF.